The source of this TCR beta chain is a study of human T cells and chemical hapten exposure. Overall study: Upper back patch tests used 0.01% DPC, scored after 6 days.

This clonotype was observed a handful of times. Its antigen is undetermined. General observations from the study: High-frequency TCRs, those above 1 in 1000, stayed the same after DPC sensitization.

TCRdb reprocessed the RACE reads via MiXCR and lists one record per CDR3 protein. The repertoire consists of roughly 250,000 distinct CDR3 sequences, with about 9% occurring once and the leading ten covering over 2%. The sample's time point: pre-sensitization, week 0. Treatment meaning: therapeutic diphenylcyclopropenone sensitization with weekly scalp DPC. This specimen was whole blood, taken in connection with sensitization to the hapten diphenylcyclopropenone (DPC). The receptor's source is a woman in her forties with alopecia areata. Some clones in this sample may be carry-over from other donors' samples.

The CDR3 bases are TGTGCCATCAGTTCGGACGGGCTTGAGACCCAGTACTTC. Translating gives CAISSDGLETQYF. The rearrangement links TRBV10-3 to TRBJ2-5; D uncertain. Germline CDR1 and CDR2: ENHRY and SYGVKD. The CDR3 is 13 residues long. Trimming removed 5 bases at V and 5 bases at J, with 12 bases between.